Listed here are 6 T cell receptor beta chains from one sample, sequenced in a study of identical twins (TCRdb year 2016). The protocol used for the library was 5' RACE. The run used an Illumina HiSeq 2000. TCRdb trimmed public reads at Q25 via fastp, called clones via MiXCR and kept in-frame beta chains. Every entry covers one CDR3 protein and lists the most common genes and DNA from its rows. Within this sample are hundreds of thousands of distinct CDR3 sequences, with approximately 24% of them counted one time only. The top ten clonotypes cover approximately 2.9% of the sample. This sample also belongs to another study, concerning T cells expressing NK-cell markers.

Input material: CD4+ T cells sorted from blood. The receptors originated from a woman under 30 in good health.

This clonotype was seen at least ten times. The V call is TRBV29-1, the J call TRBJ2-1; 10 bases match TRBD2. V lost 7 bases, J lost 4 bases, and 4 bases stayed unmatched. The CDR3 runs to 13 residues. CDR1 is SQVTM, CDR2 ANQGSEA, per germline. For the CDR3, the DNA is TGCAGCGCTGGACTAGCGGTTTACAATGAGCAGTTCTTC. Its protein is CSAGLAVYNEQFF.

The chain joins TRBV12-3 or TRBV12-4 to TRBJ1-2; the D gene is possibly TRBD1 (5 bases). The ends were cut back, 1 base at V and 0 bases at J, with 9 bases in the middle. The CDR3 is 15 amino acids. Here the CDR3 DNA reads TGTGCCAGCAGTTTAGGGTCCAGGGCTAACTATGGCTACACCTTC. Its translation: CASSLGSRANYGYTF.

The count of this clonotype is one. The chain is built from TRBV20-1 and TRBJ2-3; the match to TRBD2 covers 9 bases. V shed 6 bases and J 2 bases; nucleotides not matched to a gene: 6. This CDR3 has 14 residues. CDR1 DFQATT and CDR2 SNEGSKA come from the germline V gene (reference sequence). In nucleotides, the CDR3 is TGCAGTGCCCGGCTAGCGGGGACCACAGATACGCAGTATTTT. Translating gives CSARLAGTTDTQYF.

The rearrangement uses TRBV20-1 and TRBJ2-1; D gene ambiguous. Trimming pared 1 base from V and 3 bases from J, leaving 4 bases between. There are 12 residues in the CDR3. Germline-derived CDR1 and CDR2 are DFQATT and SNEGSKA (reference sequence). The CDR3 region has the DNA TGCAGTGCTAGAGTCATCTACAATGAGCAGTTCTTC. As protein: CSARVIYNEQFF.

In its sample, this clonotype was seen a few times. The chain links TRBV3-1 to TRBJ1-2; maybe TRBD1 (5 bases). The CDR3 is 15 residues long. The germline V gene encodes CDR1 LGHDT and CDR2 YNNKEL (reference sequence). Between the trimmed V and J ends, which lost 4 bases and 7 bases, there was a span of 19 bases. The CDR3 DNA reads TGTGCCAGCAGCCCGATCCCTACGGGGGATCGTGGCTACACCTTC. Residues: CASSPIPTGDRGYTF. The full variable domain, completed using reference TRBV3-1 and TRBJ1-2, is DTAVSQTPKYLVTQMGNDKSIKCEQNLGHDTMYWYKQDSKKFLKIMFSYNNKELIINETVPNRFSPKSPDKAHLNLHINSLELGDSAVYFCASSPIPTGDRGYTFGSGTRLTVV.

This clonotype showed up just a few times. The genes are TRBV11-2 and TRBJ2-3, with D possibly matching TRBD2 (6 bases). The V end was cut by 5 bases, the J end by 5 bases, with 14 bases between. Per the germline V gene, CDR1 is SGHAT and CDR2 is FQNNGV. The length of the CDR3 is 14 residues. This CDR3 reads CASSPLGTQDTQYF. The DNA of the CDR3 is TGTGCCAGCAGCCCCCTCGGGACTCAAGATACGCAGTATTTT.